The T cell receptor beta chain under discussion was sequenced for a study of control samples from healthy donors and cancer patients. Libraries were prepared by immunoSEQ multiplex PCR; TCRdb keeps only in-frame clonotypes and omits some of them. The table includes fewer than 200,000 clones, roughly 94% detected once. CDR3 length equals 13 residues. Trimming cost V 0 bases and J 6 bases, with 9 bases left between them. CDR1 is SGHRS, CDR2 YFSETQ, per germline. The sequenced sample was PBMCs. The rearrangement links TRBV5-1 to TRBJ1-1; the D is unclear. This TCR was sampled from a man between 60 and 75 years old with colorectal cancer. The CDR3 reads CASSLAVSAEAFF. In DNA, the CDR3 is TGCGCCAGCAGCTTGGCGGTTTCGGCTGAAGCTTTCTTT.